This TCR beta chain was recorded in a study of T cell responses to AZD1222 COVID-19 vaccine. This clone came up once. Other DNA sequences within the sample encode an identical CDR3. Assay used: immunoSEQ multiplex PCR; TCRdb lists only in-frame clones, some missing. This sample yields 120,000 to 150,000 clones, of which about 91% are seen a single time; approximately 2.3% belongs to the top ten. V dropped 6 bases and J dropped 3; count of bases not matched to a gene: 0. The CDR3 extends over 12 amino acids. The germline CDR1 and CDR2 sequences are LNHDA and SQIVND (reference sequence). V gene TRBV19 combines with J gene TRBJ2-7; 9 bases map to TRBD1. The TCR sequence derives from an adult in good health. Sequences were derived from peripheral blood, sampled on day 0 of AZD1222 vaccination. CDR3 bases: TGTGCCAGTAGGGGACAGGGCTACGAGCAGTACTTC. This gives the protein CASRGQGYEQYF.